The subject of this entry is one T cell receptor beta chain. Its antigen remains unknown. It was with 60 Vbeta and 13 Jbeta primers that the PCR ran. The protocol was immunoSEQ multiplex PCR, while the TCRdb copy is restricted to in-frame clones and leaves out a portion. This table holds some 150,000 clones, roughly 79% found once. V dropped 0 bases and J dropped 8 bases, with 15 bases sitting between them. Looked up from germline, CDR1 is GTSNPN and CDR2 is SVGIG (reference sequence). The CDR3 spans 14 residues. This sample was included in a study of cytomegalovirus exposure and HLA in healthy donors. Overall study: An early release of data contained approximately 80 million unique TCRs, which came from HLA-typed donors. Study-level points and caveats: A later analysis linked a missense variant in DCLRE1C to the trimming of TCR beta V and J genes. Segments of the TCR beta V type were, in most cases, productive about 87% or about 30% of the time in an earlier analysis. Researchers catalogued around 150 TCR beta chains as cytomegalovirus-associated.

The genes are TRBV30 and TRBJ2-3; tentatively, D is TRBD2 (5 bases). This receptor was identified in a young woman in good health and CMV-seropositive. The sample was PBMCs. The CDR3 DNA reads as TGTGCCTGGAGTGTACTGCACCCCGGAGGTACGCAGTATTTT. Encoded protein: CAWSVLHPGGTQYF. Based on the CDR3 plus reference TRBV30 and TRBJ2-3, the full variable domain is SQTIHQWPATLVQPVGSPLSLECTVEGTSNPNLYWYRQAAGRGLQLLFYSVGIGQISSEVPQNLSASRPQDRQFILSSKKLLLSDSGFYLCAWSVLHPGGTQYFGPGTRLTVL.